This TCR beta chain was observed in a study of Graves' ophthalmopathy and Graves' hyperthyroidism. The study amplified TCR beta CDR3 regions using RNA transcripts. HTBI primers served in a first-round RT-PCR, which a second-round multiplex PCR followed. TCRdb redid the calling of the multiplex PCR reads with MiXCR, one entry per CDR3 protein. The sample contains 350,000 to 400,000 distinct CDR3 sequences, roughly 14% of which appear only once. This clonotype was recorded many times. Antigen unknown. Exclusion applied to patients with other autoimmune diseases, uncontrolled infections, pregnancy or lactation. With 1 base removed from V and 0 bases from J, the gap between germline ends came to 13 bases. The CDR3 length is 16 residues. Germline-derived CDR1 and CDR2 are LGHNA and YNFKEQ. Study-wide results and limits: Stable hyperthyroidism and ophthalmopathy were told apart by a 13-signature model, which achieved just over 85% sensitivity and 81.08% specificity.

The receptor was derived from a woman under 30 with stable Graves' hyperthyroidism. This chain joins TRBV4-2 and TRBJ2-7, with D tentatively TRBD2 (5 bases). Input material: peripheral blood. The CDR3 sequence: CASSQVLLTNSYEQYF. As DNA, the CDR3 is TGTGCCAGCAGCCAAGTCCTCCTGACTAACTCCTACGAGCAGTACTTC.